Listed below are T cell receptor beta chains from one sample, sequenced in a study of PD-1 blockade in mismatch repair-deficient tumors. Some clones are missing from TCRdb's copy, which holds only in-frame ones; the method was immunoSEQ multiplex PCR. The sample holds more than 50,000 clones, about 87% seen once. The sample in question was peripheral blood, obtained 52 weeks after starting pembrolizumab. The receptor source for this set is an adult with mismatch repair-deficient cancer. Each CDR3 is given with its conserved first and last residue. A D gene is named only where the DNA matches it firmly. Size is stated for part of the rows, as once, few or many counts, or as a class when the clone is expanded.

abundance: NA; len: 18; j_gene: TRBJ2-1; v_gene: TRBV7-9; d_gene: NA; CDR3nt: TGTGCCAGCAGCTTAGGGGGGCAGGGGACCTACAACTACAATGAGCAGTTCTTC; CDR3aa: CASSLGGQGTYNYNEQFF
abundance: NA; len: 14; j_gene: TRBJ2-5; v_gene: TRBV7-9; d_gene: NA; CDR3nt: TGTGCCAGCAGCTTAGGGGGCGGGACGGAGACCCAGTACTTC; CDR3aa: CASSLGGGTETQYF
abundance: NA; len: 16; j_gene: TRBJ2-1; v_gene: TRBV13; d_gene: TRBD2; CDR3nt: TGTGCCAGCAGCCCTGACCGGACTAGGGGTTTGGCTGAGCAGTTCTTC; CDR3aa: CASSPDRTRGLAEQFF
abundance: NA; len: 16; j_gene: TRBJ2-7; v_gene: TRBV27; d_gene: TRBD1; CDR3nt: TGTGCCAGCAGCTTCGTTGTGGGACAGGGATTCTACGAGCAGTACTTC; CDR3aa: CASSFVVGQGFYEQYF
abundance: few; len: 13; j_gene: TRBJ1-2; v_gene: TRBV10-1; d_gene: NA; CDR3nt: TGCGCCAGCAGTGAGTCGGTAGCGGACGGCTACACCTTC; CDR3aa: CASSESVADGYTF
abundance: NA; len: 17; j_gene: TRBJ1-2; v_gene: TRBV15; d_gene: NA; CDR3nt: TGTGCCACCAGCAGCAAAATGACAGACCCCGCTAACTATGGCTACACCTTC; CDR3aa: CATSSKMTDPANYGYTF
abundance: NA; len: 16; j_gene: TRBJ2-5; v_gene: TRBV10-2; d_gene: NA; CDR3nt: TGCGCCAGCAGTGAGGAAGGCCTCAGCTTCCAAGAGACCCAGTACTTC; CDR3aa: CASSEEGLSFQETQYF
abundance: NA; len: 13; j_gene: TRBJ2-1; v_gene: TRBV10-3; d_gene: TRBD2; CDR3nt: TGTGCCATCAGTTGGGGGGGCTACAATGAGCAGTTCTTC; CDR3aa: CAISWGGYNEQFF
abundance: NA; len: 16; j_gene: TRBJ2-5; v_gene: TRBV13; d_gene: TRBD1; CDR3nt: TGTGCCAGCAGCCACCGGGACAGGTCAAGGGAAGAGACCCAGTACTTC; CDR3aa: CASSHRDRSREETQYF
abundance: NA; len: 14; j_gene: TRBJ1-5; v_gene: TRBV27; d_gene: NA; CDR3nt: TGTGCCAGCAGTTTATCGGAGAGGGGTCAGCCCCAGCATTTT; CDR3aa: CASSLSERGQPQHF
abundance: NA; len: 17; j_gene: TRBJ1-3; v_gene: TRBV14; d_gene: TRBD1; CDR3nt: TGTGCCAGCAGCCAAGACACGGGACAGAATCCCGGAAACACCATATATTTT; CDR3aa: CASSQDTGQNPGNTIYF
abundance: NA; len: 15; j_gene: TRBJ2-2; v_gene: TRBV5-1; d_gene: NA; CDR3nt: TGCGCCAGCAGCTTGGTGGCAGGGAACACCGGGGAGCTGTTTTTT; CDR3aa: CASSLVAGNTGELFF
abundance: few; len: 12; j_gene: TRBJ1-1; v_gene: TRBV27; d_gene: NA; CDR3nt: TGTGCCAGCAGGAAATTGAACACTGAAGCTTTCTTT; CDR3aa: CASRKLNTEAFF
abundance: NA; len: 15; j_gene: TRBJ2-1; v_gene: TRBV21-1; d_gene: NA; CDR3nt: TGTGCCAGCAGCAAAGAGAACAGCTCCTACAATGAGCAGTTCTTC; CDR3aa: CASSKENSSYNEQFF
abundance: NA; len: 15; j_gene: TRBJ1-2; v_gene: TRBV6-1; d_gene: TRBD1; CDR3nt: TGTGCCACCTCCTATGGACAGGGGGGCCTCTATGGCTACACCTTC; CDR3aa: CATSYGQGGLYGYTF
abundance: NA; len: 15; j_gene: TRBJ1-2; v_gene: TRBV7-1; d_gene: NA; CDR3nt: TGTGCCAGCAGCCCACTGACTGCAGCTAACTATGGCTACACCTTC; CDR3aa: CASSPLTAANYGYTF
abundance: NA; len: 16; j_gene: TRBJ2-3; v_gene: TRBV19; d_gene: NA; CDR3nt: TGTGCCAGTAGTGGGGGGGCTACCCCTAGCACAGATACGCAGTATTTT; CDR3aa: CASSGGATPSTDTQYF
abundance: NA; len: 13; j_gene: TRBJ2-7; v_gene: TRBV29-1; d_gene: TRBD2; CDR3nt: TGCAGCGTTAAGACTAGCGGGAAGCACGAGCAGTACTTC; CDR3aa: CSVKTSGKHEQYF
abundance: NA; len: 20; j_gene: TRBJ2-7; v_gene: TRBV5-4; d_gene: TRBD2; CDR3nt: TGTGCCAGCAGCTTGTCTCCCGGGGACGGACTAGCGGGACTCCCGTACGAGCAGTACTTC; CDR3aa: CASSLSPGDGLAGLPYEQYF
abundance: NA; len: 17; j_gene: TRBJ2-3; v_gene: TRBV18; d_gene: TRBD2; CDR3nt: TGTGCCAGCTCCCATGGGTTGGGTAGCGGGGCCACAGATACGCAGTATTTT; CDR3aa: CASSHGLGSGATDTQYF
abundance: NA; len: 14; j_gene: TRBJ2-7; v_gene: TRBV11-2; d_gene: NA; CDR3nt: TGTGCCAGCAGCCCAGCCCCGGGTGCAGCCGAGCAGTACTTC; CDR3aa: CASSPAPGAAEQYF
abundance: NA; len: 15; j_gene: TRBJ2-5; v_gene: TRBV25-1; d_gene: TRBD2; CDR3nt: TGTGCCAGCAGTGCAGCGGGAGGCCTTCAAGAGACCCAGTACTTC; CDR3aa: CASSAAGGLQETQYF
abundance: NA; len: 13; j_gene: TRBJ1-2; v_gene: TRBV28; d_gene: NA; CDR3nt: TGTGCCAGCAGTTTCGGGGGGGCAGGCGGCTACACCTTC; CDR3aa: CASSFGGAGGYTF
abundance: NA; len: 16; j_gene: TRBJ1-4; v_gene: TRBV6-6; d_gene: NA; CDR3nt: TGTGCCAGCAGTTACCCGTCGACAGGTTTCAATGAAAAACTGTTTTTT; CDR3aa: CASSYPSTGFNEKLFF
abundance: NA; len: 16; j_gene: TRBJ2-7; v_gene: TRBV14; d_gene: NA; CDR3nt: TGTGCCGCAACCTCGACCGGCGGACCAAAGTTCCTCGAGCAGTACTTC; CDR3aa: CAATSTGGPKFLEQYF
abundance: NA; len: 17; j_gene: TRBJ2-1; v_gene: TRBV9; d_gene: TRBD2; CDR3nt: TGTGCCAGCAGCGTCGGGGGGGGACCGGGAGGGCGAAATGAGCAGTTCTTC; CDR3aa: CASSVGGGPGGRNEQFF
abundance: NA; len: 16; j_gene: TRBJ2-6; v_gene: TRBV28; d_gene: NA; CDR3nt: TGTGCCAGCAGTTTATTGTACGGCTCTGGGGCCAACGTCCTGACTTTC; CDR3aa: CASSLLYGSGANVLTF
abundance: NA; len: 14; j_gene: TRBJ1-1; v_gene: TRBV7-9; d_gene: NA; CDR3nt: TGTGCCAGCAGCCTCAGACGGATCAACACTGAAGCTTTCTTT; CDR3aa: CASSLRRINTEAFF
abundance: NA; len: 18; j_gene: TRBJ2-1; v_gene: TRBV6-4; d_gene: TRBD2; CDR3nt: TGTGCCAGCAGCCCAATCAATAGCGGGACGGTAGCCTACAATGAGCAGTTCTTC; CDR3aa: CASSPINSGTVAYNEQFF
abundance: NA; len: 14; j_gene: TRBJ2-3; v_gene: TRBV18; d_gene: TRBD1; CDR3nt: TGTGCCAGCTCAGGGACAGGGTTGACAGATACGCAGTATTTT; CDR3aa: CASSGTGLTDTQYF